The 3 T cell receptor beta chains reported below all come from one sample, sequenced in a study of T cells in Graves' hyperthyroidism and ophthalmopathy. Amplification targeted TCR beta CDR3 regions from RNA transcripts. During a first-round RT-PCR of the TCR CDR3, the HTBI primer set was used. TCRdb recomputed calls from the multiplex PCR reads with MiXCR, one row per CDR3 protein. The sample includes 500,000 to 600,000 distinct CDR3 sequences, roughly 46% of them seen just once. The sequenced sample was peripheral blood or thyroid tissue (not recorded which). Receptors originate from an adult woman with Graves' disease, either hyperthyroidism or ophthalmopathy (not recorded which).

This chain uses TRBV10-3 with TRBJ2-7; D uncertain. Trimming took 3 bases from V and 5 from J, leaving 8 bases between them. CDR1 and CDR2 (germline): ENHRY, SYGVKD. The CDR3 is 12 amino acids. The CDR3 sequence: CAISDQVDEQYF. DNA for the CDR3: TGTGCCATCAGTGATCAGGTCGACGAGCAGTACTTC.

The chain links TRBV4-2 to TRBJ1-3; D uncertain. The CDR3 contains 12 residues. Germline V CDR1 and CDR2: LGHNA, YNFKEQ. V dropped 1 base and J dropped 10 bases, with 8 bases sitting between them. CDR3 nucleotide sequence: TGTGCCAGCAGCCAAGCGATGGGGACCATATATTTT. Translated, it gives CASSQAMGTIYF.

Turning to this clonotype: This sequence may be a read error, since a much larger clone differs from it by one base. This sequence joins TRBV6-1 and TRBJ1-4, with D hard to call. CDR3 length: 11 amino acids. Germline values: CDR1 MNHNS, CDR2 SASEGT. The CDR3 DNA sequence: TGTGCCAGCAGTGAACCTGAAGAACTGTTTTTT. The encoded protein is CASSEPEELFF.